The 12 T cell receptor beta chains in this list originate from one sample, sequenced in a study of blood T cells in healthy people across ages (dated by TCRdb to the mid-2010s). Libraries were constructed by 5' RACE. The reads were generated on an Illumina HiSeq 2500. A second PCR of about 7 to 12 cycles was run with a J-beta primer mix and a sample-barcoded 5' primer. Using fastp trimming at Q25 and MiXCR clonotype assembly, TCRdb reanalyzed the public sequencing data and kept in-frame beta chains. Rows merge per CDR3 protein into single entries with the most common DNA and genes. The sample has some 1.5 million distinct CDR3 sequences on record, around 40% of them singletons. The biggest ten clones account for just over 4% of the sample. Material: blood. The receptors here all came from a woman aged 18-29 years in good health.

Only a few counts were recorded for this clonotype. The chain joins TRBV6-2 or TRBV6-3 to TRBJ1-1; 10 positions agree with TRBD1. V gave up 4 bases and J gave up 0 bases; unmatched junction bases: 5. Germline-derived CDR1 and CDR2 are MNHEY and SVGEGT. This CDR3 has 16 amino acids. The chain's CDR3 is CASSFGTGEMNTEAFF. In DNA, the CDR3 is TGTGCCAGCAGTTTTGGGACAGGGGAAATGAACACTGAAGCTTTCTTT.

This clonotype turned up a few times. This sequence joins TRBV29-1 and TRBJ2-1, with D possibly matching TRBD2 (5 bases). This CDR3 spans 13 amino acids. The V gene lost 8 bases and the J gene lost 6 bases, with 17 bases spanning the gap. Looked up from germline, CDR1 is SQVTM and CDR2 is ANQGSEA. CDR3 region: CSTRRLALNEQFF. DNA of the CDR3: TGCAGCACCAGGCGTCTAGCTCTCAATGAGCAGTTCTTC.

The chain combines TRBV12-3 or TRBV12-4 with TRBJ2-7; D is uncertain. V lost 3 bases and J 7 bases, leaving 10 bases between the germline ends. This CDR3 contains 12 residues. CDR3 loop: CASSFMVSEQYF. The CDR3 DNA is TGTGCCAGCAGTTTTATGGTTTCTGAGCAGTACTTC.

The chain couples TRBV20-1 to TRBJ1-1; D not resolved. The CDR3 is made up of 12 amino acids. CDR1 DFQATT and CDR2 SNEGSKA come from the germline V gene (reference sequence). Trimming removed 4 bases at V and 0 bases at J, with 6 bases between. Here the CDR3 reads CSANRMNTEAFF. CDR3 bases: TGCAGTGCTAACAGAATGAACACTGAAGCTTTCTTT.

This clonotype was seen a single time. The chain combines TRBV27 with TRBJ2-7, with a possible D match to TRBD2 (6 bases). Trimming took 6 bases from V and 2 from J, leaving 14 bases between them. This CDR3 is 14 amino acids long. CDR1 MNHEY and CDR2 SMNVEV come from the germline V gene (reference sequence). The CDR3: CASSEPGLAYEQYF. In DNA, the CDR3 is TGTGCCAGCAGCGAACCGGGACTCGCCTACGAGCAGTACTTC.

To note about this clonotype: This clone may be a read error of a much larger clone one base away. The chain links TRBV15 to TRBJ2-5; D gene unclear. Trimming took off 1 base at V and 2 bases at J, with 17 bases between the two ends. Germline V gene sequence: CDR1 LNHNV, CDR2 YYDKDF (reference sequence). This CDR3 has 17 amino acids. In DNA form, the CDR3 reads TGTGCCACCAGCAGAGCTGACACACTAATCCAACAAGAGACCCAGTACTTC. The encoded protein is CATSRADTLIQQETQYF.

Concerning this clonotype: Germline is not matched at one junction end, which may reflect a read error. V gene TRBV4-3 combines with J gene TRBJ2-6, with D perhaps matching TRBD1 (6 bases). The CDR3 loop spans 19 amino acids. CDR1 and CDR2 (germline): LGHNA, YSLEER. The CDR3 is CASSQVRAGAFAGTNVLTF. The CDR3 DNA is TGCGCCAGCAGCCAAGTACGGGCAGGGGCTTTCGCTGGGACCAACGTCCTGACTTTC.

This clonotype has more than one count but fewer than ten. The chain links TRBV20-1 to TRBJ2-5, with D unresolved. Germline V gives CDR1 DFQATT, CDR2 SNEGSKA (reference sequence). This CDR3 has 15 amino acids. The V gene lost 0 bases and the J gene lost 11 bases, with 22 bases spanning the gap. DNA of the CDR3: TGCAGTGCTAGAGATCCTAGTGGCTACGACGATGAGCAGTACTTC. It specifies CSARDPSGYDDEQYF.

This clonotype was found a few times. The chain carries TRBV4-1 and TRBJ2-4, with TRBD2 matching 9 bases. Germline CDR1 and CDR2: MGHRA and YSYEKL. The CDR3 has 16 amino acids. Unmatched junction bases numbered 7, after V lost 3 bases and J lost 4 bases. In DNA, the CDR3 is TGCGCCAGCAGCCAGAGGGACGGACTAGCGAAAAACATTCAGTACTTC. Translated: CASSQRDGLAKNIQYF.

The chain links TRBV28 to TRBJ2-4; the D gene is possibly TRBD2 (5 bases). The germline CDR1 and CDR2 sequences are MDHEN and SYDVKM. Trimming removed 7 bases from V and 13 bases from J, with 14 bases in between. This CDR3 comprises 11 residues. The CDR3 protein is CASNTKRRQYF. CDR3 in DNA: TGTGCCAGCAATACAAAGCGGCGCCAGTACTTC.

This rearrangement joins TRBV15 to TRBJ2-1, with D perhaps TRBD2 (6 bases). Germline V gene data show CDR1 as LNHNV and CDR2 as YYDKDF (reference sequence). There are 14 residues in the CDR3. Trimming shortened V by 3 bases and J by 5 bases, and 11 bases separated the two germline ends. CDR3 loop: CATSSPGDHNEQFF. For the CDR3, the DNA is TGTGCCACCAGCAGCCCGGGAGACCACAATGAGCAGTTCTTC.

The sample holds many counts of this clonotype. The rearrangement joins TRBV11-2 to TRBJ2-3; D remains unclear. Trimming cost V 5 bases and J 1 base, with 4 bases left between them. CDR1 and CDR2 (germline): SGHAT, FQNNGV. This CDR3 has 12 amino acids. The CDR3 loop reads CASSTRTDTQYF. CDR3 DNA: TGTGCCAGCAGCACTCGCACAGATACGCAGTATTTT.